One and the same sample provided the 2 T cell receptor beta chains below, sequenced in a study of Ad26.COV2.S vaccination and SARS-CoV-2 variants. Noted treatment: 15 to 20 received Ad26.COV2.S at low or high dose, single or two shots; 5 received placebo; per-sample allocation not given. Collection of the samples took place on day 63 after the first injection of vaccine or placebo. Clones were sequenced by immunoSEQ multiplex PCR, and TCRdb holds only the in-frame ones, with some missing. The table includes over 250,000 clones, more than 70% detected once. The input for sequencing was peripheral blood, taken in a trial of Ad26.COV2.S vaccine versus placebo. Source of these receptors: a person between 18 and 59 years old who received the Ad26.COV2.S COVID-19 vaccine or a placebo.

This clone was picked up a small number of times. The gene calls are TRBV29-1 and TRBJ1-3; D is unresolved. Germline V gene lookup returns CDR1 SQVTM and CDR2 ANQGSEA. This CDR3 region has 18 residues. Trimming cost V 2 bases and J 0 bases, with 20 bases left between them. CDR3 sequence (DNA): TGCAGCGTTGAAATATTTGGAGGAGACGGCAGCTCTGGAAACACCATATATTTT. It encodes CSVEIFGGDGSSGNTIYF.

The V and J genes are TRBV30 and TRBJ1-1, with D perhaps matching TRBD1 (5 bases). The CDR3 length is 14 residues. Per germline, CDR1 GTSNPN and CDR2 SVGIG (reference sequence). Trimming cost V 3 bases and J 0 bases, with 11 bases left between them. The CDR3 DNA reads as TGTGCCTGGAGGACAGTTTATTTGAACACTGAAGCTTTCTTT. It encodes CAWRTVYLNTEAFF. The full variable domain, rest sourced from reference TRBV30 and TRBJ1-1, is SQTIHQWPATLVQPVGSPLSLECTVEGTSNPNLYWYRQAAGRGLQLLFYSVGIGQISSEVPQNLSASRPQDRQFILSSKKLLLSDSGFYLCAWRTVYLNTEAFFGQGTRLTVV.